These T cell receptor beta chains were read from a single sample in a study of blood T cells in healthy people across ages. TCRdb redid the calling of the 5' RACE reads with MiXCR, one entry per CDR3 protein. The data contain around 780,000 distinct CDR3 sequences, just over 55% of them seen just once; the ten biggest clones take up roughly 24%. The sequenced sample consisted of blood. The receptors shown here come from a man in his forties or fifties in good health. Both conserved end residues are part of each CDR3. A D gene is named only where the DNA matches it firmly. Clone sizes are given selectively: once, few, many, or a class where the clone is expanded.

cdr3_aa | cdr3_nt | j_call | d_call | v_call | clone_size
CSVEVGNQPQHF | TGCAGCGTTGAAGTCGGTAATCAGCCCCAGCATTTT | TRBJ1-5 | . | TRBV29-1 | .
CASSADRGVGGAIRNEQFF | TGTGCCAGCAGTGCGGATCGAGGGGTCGGGGGAGCGATTCGGAATGAGCAGTTCTTC | TRBJ2-1 | . | TRBV6-1 | .
CSAYWGYNEQFF | TGCAGCGCCTATTGGGGTTACAATGAGCAGTTCTTC | TRBJ2-1 | . | TRBV29-1 | .
CASSDPADLTGANVLTF | TGTGCCAGCAGCGACCCTGCCGACCTCACTGGGGCCAACGTCCTGACTTTC | TRBJ2-6 | . | TRBV21-1 | .
CSVLSDGRSTEQYF | TGCAGCGTACTCTCCGACGGGAGGTCTACCGAGCAGTACTTC | TRBJ2-7 | TRBD2 | TRBV29-1 | .
CASSEIGGSTDTQYF | TGTGCCAGCAGTGAAATAGGCGGAAGCACAGATACGCAGTATTTT | TRBJ2-3 | . | TRBV25-1 | .
CASSLAGRAVYEQYF | TGTGCCAGCAGCTTGGCCGGGAGGGCCGTTTACGAGCAGTACTTC | TRBJ2-7 | TRBD2 | TRBV5-5 | .
CSWGRGDGTDTQYF | TGCAGCTGGGGCCGGGGGGACGGAACAGATACGCAGTATTTT | TRBJ2-3 | TRBD2 | TRBV20-1 | few
CASRGTGSAYSPLHF | TGTGCCAGCAGGGGTACAGGGTCGGCGTATTCACCCCTCCACTTT | TRBJ1-6 | . | TRBV5-5 | few
CASTPYTGSGNTIYF | TGTGCCAGCACCCCCTATACAGGGTCTGGAAACACCATATATTTT | TRBJ1-3 | . | TRBV7-9 | .
CAISENTGPLNTEAFF | TGTGCCATCAGTGAGAACACAGGGCCCCTGAACACTGAAGCTTTCTTT | TRBJ1-1 | . | TRBV10-3 | .
CASSVGVGFYEQYF | TGTGCCAGCAGTGTAGGGGTGGGGTTCTACGAGCAGTACTTC | TRBJ2-7 | . | TRBV27 | .
CASSLSVGGGETQYF | TGCGCCAGCAGCTTGAGCGTTGGAGGGGGTGAGACCCAGTACTTC | TRBJ2-5 | . | TRBV5-1 | .
CASSLAGDNGPPLHF | TGTGCCAGCAGCTTAGCGGGGGACAACGGGCCACCCCTCCACTTT | TRBJ1-6 | . | TRBV7-6 | .
CSARDLTGTGVYEQNF | TGCAGTGCTAGAGATCTCACCGGGACAGGAGTCTACGAGCAGAACTTC | TRBJ2-7 | TRBD1 | TRBV20-1 | .
CASSLPTGFNEQFF | TGTGCCAGCAGTCTCCCCACAGGATTCAATGAGCAGTTCTTC | TRBJ2-1 | . | TRBV28 | .
CASSQEANRPDSPLHF | TGCGCCAGCAGCCAAGAGGCGAACAGGCCTGATTCACCCCTCCACTTT | TRBJ1-6 | . | TRBV4-3 | .
CASGGVGYEQYF | TGTGCCAGCGGGGGAGTAGGCTACGAGCAGTACTTC | TRBJ2-7 | . | TRBV6-2/TRBV6-3 | .
CASSLKTSYEQYF | TGTGCCAGCAGTTTAAAAACTAGCTACGAGCAGTACTTC | TRBJ2-7 | . | TRBV27 | .
CASSFLGQGWDTEQFF | TGTGCCAGCAGTTTTTTGGGACAGGGATGGGATACTGAGCAGTTCTTC | TRBJ2-1 | TRBD1 | TRBV27 | once
CASSQDPPRAFGPPGTDTQYF | TGCGCCAGCAGCCAAGATCCCCCTCGCGCGTTCGGTCCCCCAGGCACAGATACGCAGTATTTT | TRBJ2-3 | . | TRBV4-3 | few
CASSFPTGRGNEQFF | TGTGCCAGCAGCTTCCCAACAGGGCGGGGGAATGAGCAGTTCTTC | TRBJ2-1 | . | TRBV11-2 | once
CASSATGTGRQETQYF | TGTGCCAGCAGTGCCACCGGGACAGGGAGACAAGAGACCCAGTACTTC | TRBJ2-5 | TRBD1 | TRBV6-1 | few
CASSVRVSGELFF | TGTGCCAGCAGTGTAAGGGTCTCTGGGGAGCTGTTTTTT | TRBJ2-2 | . | TRBV6-1 | .
CASSPGWGSQETQYF | TGTGCCAGCAGCCCGGGGTGGGGCAGTCAAGAGACCCAGTACTTC | TRBJ2-5 | . | TRBV14 | .
CASSPRSGRVSYEQYF | TGTGCCAGCAGTCCGAGGAGCGGGAGGGTCTCCTACGAGCAGTACTTC | TRBJ2-7 | TRBD2 | TRBV27 | .
CASSLVNTDTQYF | TGTGCCAGCAGCTTAGTCAACACAGATACGCAGTATTTT | TRBJ2-3 | . | TRBV7-9 | few
CSVAAGGIGNIQYF | TGCAGCGTTGCAGCAGGGGGTATCGGGAACATTCAGTACTTC | TRBJ2-4 | TRBD1 | TRBV29-1 | few
CASRPSGTAHDYTF | TGTGCCAGCAGACCTTCCGGGACAGCCCATGACTACACCTTC | TRBJ1-2 | TRBD1 | TRBV6-1 | .